Listed here are 15 T cell receptor beta chains from one sample, sequenced in a study of cytomegalovirus exposure and HLA in healthy donors. PCR primers comprised 60 Vbeta and 13 Jbeta primers. Clones were sequenced by immunoSEQ multiplex PCR, and TCRdb holds only the in-frame ones, with some missing. This sample has about 180,000 clones, with around 84% found just once. Sequenced sample: PBMCs. Receptors were obtained from a girl between 2 and 10 years old in good health and CMV-seropositive.

This clone appeared once. The chain recombines TRBV28 with TRBJ1-4; 9 positions agree with TRBD1. The CDR3 runs to 16 residues. J was trimmed by 6 bases and V by 2 bases; bases with no gene match: 7. Germline CDR1 and CDR2: MDHEN and SYDVKM. In DNA, the CDR3 is TGTGCCAGCAGTTTAGACATGGGACAGGGTCATGAAAAACTGTTTTTT. As protein: CASSLDMGQGHEKLFF.

The chain is built from TRBV11-2 and TRBJ2-2; 11 bases map to TRBD2. The J segment lost 6 bases and the V segment lost 4 bases, leaving 7 bases of the junction unmatched. The CDR3 is 16 residues long. CDR1 is SGHAT, CDR2 FQNNGV, per germline. Here the CDR3 DNA reads TGTGCCAGCAGCTCGAGTGAACTAGCGGGGGCCGGGGAGCTGTTTTTT. It translates to CASSSSELAGAGELFF.

The rearrangement uses TRBV7-8 and TRBJ1-5; TRBD1 aligns across 7 bases. There are 15 residues in the CDR3. The V gene end was trimmed by 6 bases and the J gene end by 1 base; junction bases not matched to a gene: 6. The germline CDR1 and CDR2 sequences are SGHVS and FQNEAQ. The chain's CDR3 is CASSREGQSNQPQHF. DNA for the CDR3: TGTGCCAGCAGTCGCGAGGGACAGAGCAATCAGCCCCAGCATTTT.

The chain carries TRBV5-1 and TRBJ2-7; 12 bases agree with TRBD1. This CDR3 region has 15 residues. Germline V gene data show CDR1 as SGHRS and CDR2 as YFSETQ. J was trimmed by 7 bases and V by 4 bases; bases with no gene match: 9. CDR3 in amino acids: CASSPGQGASLEQYF. CDR3 DNA sequence: TGCGCCAGCAGCCCGGGACAGGGGGCGTCTTTGGAGCAGTACTTC.

The CDR3 spells CASSRGRAPHEQYF. In DNA form, the CDR3 reads TGTGCCAGCAGTCGGGGGAGGGCGCCCCACGAGCAGTACTTC. The chain carries TRBV28 and TRBJ2-7; 7 bases agree with TRBD2. The V and J ends lost 5 bases and 5 bases, in that order; junction bases with no gene match: 9. The germline CDR1 and CDR2 sequences are MDHEN and SYDVKM. The CDR3 has 14 residues.

This clone was picked up one time. In DNA, the CDR3 is TGCGCCAGCAGCTTGGACAGGGATAACTATGGCTACACCTTC. It encodes CASSLDRDNYGYTF. The V call is TRBV5-1, the J call TRBJ1-2; perhaps TRBD1 as D (6 bases). CDR3 length: 14 residues. With 0 bases removed from V and 1 base from J, the gap between germline ends came to 7 bases. Germline V gene sequence: CDR1 SGHRS, CDR2 YFSETQ.

This clone was seen only a few times. V usage is TRBV5-4 and J usage is TRBJ1-2; 8 bases line up with TRBD1. V trimming: 5 bases; J trimming: 5 bases; junction bases outside the gene matches: 5. CDR1 and CDR2 from the germline V gene are SGHNT and YYREEE (reference sequence). The CDR3 consists of 13 residues. In DNA form, the CDR3 reads TGTGCCAGCAGTCCCGGGACAGGATATGGCTACACCTTC. Translating gives CASSPGTGYGYTF.

This chain uses TRBV4-2 with TRBJ2-3; D perhaps matches TRBD2 (6 bases). The CDR3 totals 16 residues. CDR1 and CDR2 from the germline V gene are LGHNA and YNFKEQ. Deletions cut 3 bases from V and 3 bases from J, with 16 bases between. CDR3 DNA: TGTGCCAGCAGCCAGATCGGGAGTGGGAGGACAGATACGCAGTATTTT. It yields the protein CASSQIGSGRTDTQYF.

The chain is built from TRBV7-8 and TRBJ1-4, with 7 bases fitting TRBD1. V lost 5 bases to trimming and J lost 5 bases; unmatched junction nucleotides: 8. From germline, CDR1 is SGHVS and CDR2 FQNEAQ. The CDR3 has 15 amino acids. CDR3: CASSPGGHPNEKLFF. DNA of the CDR3: TGTGCCAGCAGCCCAGGGGGACATCCCAATGAAAAACTGTTTTTT.

Only a few counts were recorded for this clone. This chain joins TRBV10-1 and TRBJ1-4; no reliable D call. The germline V gene has CDR1 WNHNN and CDR2 SYGVQD (reference sequence). The V and J ends lost 7 bases and 7 bases respectively, with 4 bases between them. The CDR3 runs to 10 residues. CDR3 region: CASIGEKLFF. The CDR3 DNA follows: TGCGCCAGCATCGGTGAAAAACTGTTTTTT.

The chain carries TRBV7-9 and TRBJ2-3; TRBD2 is a possible D gene (6 bases). This CDR3 spans 17 amino acids. Deletions cut 0 bases from V and 0 bases from J, with 13 bases between. From germline, CDR1 is SEHNR and CDR2 FQNEAQ (reference sequence). The DNA of the CDR3 is TGTGCCAGCAGCTTAGCGGTCGGCGGGACTAGCACAGATACGCAGTATTTT. As protein: CASSLAVGGTSTDTQYF.

The chain is built from TRBV5-4 and TRBJ1-2; weak D call: TRBD1 (5 bases). Germline CDR1 is SGHNT and CDR2 is YYREEE (reference sequence). This CDR3 has 15 amino acids. V was clipped by 4 bases and J by 4 bases, with 17 bases between them. This CDR3 is CASSPGNTDSYGYTF. DNA of the CDR3: TGTGCCAGCAGCCCTGGAAATACAGACAGCTATGGCTACACCTTC.

V gene TRBV27 combines with J gene TRBJ2-7; D ambiguous. The CDR3 extends over 14 amino acids. CDR1 is MNHEY and CDR2 is SMNVEV in the germline V gene (reference sequence). Trimming stripped 5 bases from V and 2 bases from J, with 13 bases between. The CDR3 here is CASSPAQYTYEQYF. CDR3 DNA: TGTGCCAGCAGTCCAGCACAGTATACCTACGAGCAGTACTTC.

CDR3 protein: CASSLRTGNTEAFF. DNA for the CDR3: TGTGCCAGCAGCTTAAGGACAGGGAACACTGAAGCTTTCTTT. The chain combines TRBV7-2 with TRBJ1-1; the match to TRBD1 covers 7 bases. The V and J ends lost 2 bases and 1 base, in that order; junction bases with no gene match: 1. From germline, CDR1 is SGHTA and CDR2 FQGNSA. The CDR3 has 14 amino acids.

This clone has just one count. J is TRBJ1-2 and V is TRBV25-1; possible D gene TRBD1, 5 bases. Trimming took off 3 bases at V and 2 bases at J, with 13 bases between the two ends. Per germline, CDR1 MGHDK and CDR2 SYGVNS. This CDR3 is 15 amino acids long. This CDR3 is CASSDGAAGNYGYTF. In nucleotides, the CDR3 is TGTGCCAGCAGTGATGGGGCCGCAGGGAACTATGGCTACACCTTC.